This is a list of T cell receptor beta chains from one sample in a study of type 1 regulatory T cells. The antigens these receptors bind are not known. One entry per CDR3 protein results from TCRdb running MiXCR on the reads. The data show 70,000 or so distinct CDR3 sequences, 20% seen once. Sequenced: cultured type 1 regulatory T (Tr1) cells, either the whole culture or a sorted fraction (not recorded which). Source of these receptors: a human donor in good health. CDR3s include the opening cysteine and the closing phenylalanine or tryptophan. Fields, in order: V gene, J gene, clone size, D gene, CDR3 protein, CDR3 DNA. The D gene is left open where the match is weak. Some rows have no size entry. The others give once, few or many, or a class for an expanded clone.

V: TRBV19; J: TRBJ2-7; size: NA; D: NA; CDR3: CASSTRDTSGEQYF; DNA: TGTGCCAGTAGTACCCGGGACACCTCCGGCGAGCAGTACTTC
V: TRBV20-1; J: TRBJ1-1; size: few; D: NA; CDR3: CSASGVGGTEAFF; DNA: TGCAGTGCCAGCGGGGTGGGGGGCACTGAAGCTTTCTTT
V: TRBV9; J: TRBJ2-6; size: NA; D: TRBD1; CDR3: CASSVGQGASGANVLTF; DNA: TGTGCCAGCAGCGTAGGACAGGGGGCGTCTGGGGCCAACGTCCTGACTTTC
V: TRBV7-7; J: TRBJ2-1; size: NA; D: NA; CDR3: CASGYNEQFF; DNA: TGTGCTAGCGGCTACAATGAGCAGTTCTTC
V: TRBV27; J: TRBJ1-6; size: few; D: NA; CDR3: CASSPGRRNSPLHF; DNA: TGTGCCAGCAGTCCTGGACGGAGGAATTCACCCCTCCACTTT
V: TRBV20-1; J: TRBJ2-5; size: few; D: NA; CDR3: CSASHREETQYF; DNA: TGCAGTGCTAGTCACCGGGAGGAGACCCAGTACTTC
V: TRBV7-9; J: TRBJ2-1; size: NA; D: TRBD2; CDR3: CASSPILAGLSSYNEQFF; DNA: TGTGCCAGCAGCCCCATTCTAGCGGGTCTAAGCTCCTACAATGAGCAGTTCTTC
V: TRBV5-4; J: TRBJ1-1; size: NA; D: NA; CDR3: CASSFSVRLGDTEAFF; DNA: TGTGCCAGCAGCTTTAGTGTAAGGCTCGGGGACACTGAAGCTTTCTTT
V: TRBV7-2; J: TRBJ2-3; size: many; D: TRBD2; CDR3: CASSSTTGLAGETDTQYF; DNA: TGTGCCAGCAGCTCCACAACAGGCTTAGCGGGGGAAACAGATACGCAGTATTTT
V: TRBV20-1; J: TRBJ1-4; size: NA; D: NA; CDR3: CSAREARGEKLFF; DNA: TGCAGTGCTAGAGAAGCCCGGGGGGAAAAACTGTTTTTT
V: TRBV5-1; J: TRBJ2-7; size: many; D: NA; CDR3: CASSLGGTNSYEQYF; DNA: TGCGCCAGCAGCTTGGGGGGGACAAACTCCTACGAGCAGTACTTC
V: TRBV3-1; J: TRBJ2-3; size: NA; D: NA; CDR3: CASSQGGVTTDTQYF; DNA: TGTGCCAGCAGCCAAGGGGGGGTGACCACAGATACGCAGTATTTT
V: TRBV30; J: TRBJ1-1; size: NA; D: NA; CDR3: CAWSRRESAFF; DNA: TGTGCCTGGAGTAGGCGGGAGTCTGCTTTCTTT
V: TRBV5-1; J: TRBJ1-1; size: few; D: TRBD1; CDR3: CASSLGSTGIDEAFF; DNA: TGCGCCAGCAGCTTGGGGTCGACAGGGATTGATGAAGCTTTCTTT
V: TRBV6-6; J: TRBJ2-3; size: few; D: TRBD1; CDR3: CASRTPGQAVNTQYF; DNA: TGTGCCAGCAGAACTCCGGGACAGGCGGTGAATACGCAGTATTTT
V: TRBV20-1; J: TRBJ2-7; size: few; D: TRBD1; CDR3: CSARDRDRGSYEQYF; DNA: TGCAGTGCTAGAGACCGGGACAGGGGCTCCTACGAGCAGTACTTC
V: TRBV7-8; J: TRBJ1-2; size: few; D: TRBD1; CDR3: CASSLMSTGEQGYTF; DNA: TGTGCCAGCAGCCTAATGTCTACAGGGGAGCAGGGCTACACCTTC
V: TRBV20-1; J: TRBJ1-5; size: NA; D: NA; CDR3: CSANKGDQPQHF; DNA: TGCAGTGCCAACAAGGGGGACCAGCCCCAGCATTTT
V: TRBV29-1; J: TRBJ2-7; size: NA; D: NA; CDR3: CSVGGLSSYEQYF; DNA: TGCAGCGTTGGGGGACTTAGCTCCTACGAGCAGTACTTC
V: TRBV10-3; J: TRBJ1-2; size: few; D: TRBD1; CDR3: CAISDNPDREGGYTF; DNA: TGTGCCATCAGTGACAACCCGGACAGGGAAGGTGGCTACACCTTC
V: TRBV12-3/TRBV12-4; J: TRBJ2-1; size: few; D: NA; CDR3: CASSDRQQFF; DNA: TGTGCCAGCAGTGATCGCCAGCAGTTCTTC
V: TRBV9; J: TRBJ2-1; size: NA; D: TRBD2; CDR3: CASTPRDYYNEQFF; DNA: TGTGCCAGCACCCCCCGGGACTACTACAATGAGCAGTTCTTC
V: TRBV29-1; J: TRBJ1-1; size: NA; D: NA; CDR3: CSVGEAEAFF; DNA: TGCAGCGTTGGTGAGGCTGAAGCTTTCTTT
V: TRBV7-2; J: TRBJ1-4; size: NA; D: NA; CDR3: CASSSRGGEEKLFF; DNA: TGTGCCAGCAGCTCACGTGGAGGGGAGGAAAAACTGTTTTTT
V: TRBV6-2/TRBV6-3; J: TRBJ2-1; size: few; D: NA; CDR3: CASSLGTQQFF; DNA: TGTGCCAGCAGCCTCGGGACTCAGCAGTTCTTC
V: TRBV14; J: TRBJ2-1; size: few; D: NA; CDR3: CASSQDVGGMGAQQFF; DNA: TGTGCCAGCAGCCAAGATGTCGGCGGCATGGGGGCTCAGCAGTTCTTC